The TCR beta chain described here comes from a study of blood T cell repertoires in COVID-19. Germline V gene data show CDR1 as KGHSH and CDR2 as LQKENI. The CDR3 loop spans 14 amino acids. J gave up 4 bases and V 4 bases, and 4 bases lay outside the gene matches. Here immunoSEQ multiplex PCR was the method, and the copy in TCRdb shows in-frame clones only, minus some. The repertoire holds 270,000 or so clones, with about four fifths as singletons. The V call is TRBV18, the J call TRBJ1-5; 7 bases agree with TRBD1. The sequence came from a human donor with COVID-19, enrolled during active disease. The donor label of this sample is uncertain. Sequences were obtained from peripheral blood. CDR3 in amino acids: CASSQWDRNQPQHF. The CDR3 nucleotides are TGTGCCAGCTCACAATGGGACAGAAATCAGCCCCAGCATTTT.